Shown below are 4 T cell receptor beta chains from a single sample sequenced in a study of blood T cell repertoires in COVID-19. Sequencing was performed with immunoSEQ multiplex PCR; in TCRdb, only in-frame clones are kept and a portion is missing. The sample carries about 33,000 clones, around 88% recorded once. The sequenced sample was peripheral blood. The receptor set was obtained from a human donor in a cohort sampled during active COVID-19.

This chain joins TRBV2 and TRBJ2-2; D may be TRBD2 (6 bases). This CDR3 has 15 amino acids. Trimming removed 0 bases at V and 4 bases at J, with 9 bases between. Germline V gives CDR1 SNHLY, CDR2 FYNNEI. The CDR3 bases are TGTGCCAGCAGTGAAGCTGGGACTTCCACCGGGGAGCTGTTTTTT. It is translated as CASSEAGTSTGELFF.

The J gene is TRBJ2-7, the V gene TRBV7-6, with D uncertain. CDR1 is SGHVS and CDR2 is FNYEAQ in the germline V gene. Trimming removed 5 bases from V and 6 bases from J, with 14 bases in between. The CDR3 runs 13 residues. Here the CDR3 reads CASSAVVVGEQYF. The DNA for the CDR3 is TGTGCCAGCAGCGCGGTGGTCGTGGGCGAGCAGTACTTC.

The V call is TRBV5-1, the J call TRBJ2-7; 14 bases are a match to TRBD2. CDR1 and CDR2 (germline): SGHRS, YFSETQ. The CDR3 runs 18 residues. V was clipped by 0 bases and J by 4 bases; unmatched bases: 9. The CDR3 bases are TGCGCCAGCAGCTTGGAACGGGGACTAGCGGGAGTGAGGTACGAGCAGTACTTC. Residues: CASSLERGLAGVRYEQYF.

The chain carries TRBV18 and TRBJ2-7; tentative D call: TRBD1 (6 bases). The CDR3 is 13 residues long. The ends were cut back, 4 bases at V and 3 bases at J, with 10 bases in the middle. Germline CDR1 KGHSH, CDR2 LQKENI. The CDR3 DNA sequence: TGTGCCAGCTCACGGGACACCCTCTACGAGCAGTACTTC. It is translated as CASSRDTLYEQYF.